This TCR beta chain was identified in a study of Graves' ophthalmopathy and Graves' hyperthyroidism. Looking at the study overall: Peripheral blood (taken before any treatment) was collected at initial diagnosis.

Amplification of the TCR beta CDR3 regions used RNA transcripts (as template). The workflow started with a first-round RT-PCR run with HTBI primers and then moved on to a second-round multiplex PCR. TCRdb called the multiplex PCR reads again in MiXCR, with one record for every CDR3 protein. The table lists 170,000 or so distinct CDR3 sequences, more than 30% of them singletons, with roughly 5.8% in the top ten. Per germline, CDR1 SGHTA and CDR2 FQGNSA. The CDR3 runs to 15 residues. V gave up 5 bases and J gave up 4 bases; unmatched junction bases: 7. CAS ≥3, NOSPECS ≥4, moderate-to-severe activity and duration under 3 months marked donors with ophthalmopathy. Clinical symptoms, serum thyroxine, TRAb, thyroid ultrasound and orbital computed tomography determined diagnosis.

The V gene is TRBV7-2, the J gene TRBJ1-5, with 8 nucleotides matching TRBD1. The sample comprised peripheral blood. This clonotype originated in a woman aged 40 to 50 with Graves' ophthalmopathy. CDR3 sequence: CASSTWTGINQPQHF. The CDR3 DNA follows: TGTGCCAGCAGCACTTGGACAGGGATAAATCAGCCCCAGCATTTT. Together with reference TRBV7-2 and TRBJ1-5, the CDR3 gives the full variable domain: GAGVSQSPSNKVTEKGKDVELRCDPISGHTALYWYRQSLGQGLEFLIYFQGNSAPDKSGLPSDRFSAERTGGSVSTLTIQRTQQEDSAVYLCASSTWTGINQPQHFGDGTRLSIL.